A selection of T cell receptor beta chains follows, all from one sample in a study of blood T cell repertoires in COVID-19. This table comes from immunoSEQ multiplex PCR, and its TCRdb copy is limited to in-frame clones, with some not included. The sample carries hundreds of thousands of clones, approximately 91% recorded once. The material sequenced was PBMCs or T cells enriched from blood (not recorded which). These receptors all come from a woman in her thirties or forties who had recovered from COVID-19. Both conserved end residues are part of each CDR3. A D gene is named only where the DNA matches it firmly. Size is stated for part of the rows, as once, few or many counts, or as a class when the clone is expanded.

V,size,D,J,CDR3,DNA
TRBV3-1/TRBV3-2,.,TRBD1,TRBJ1-4,CASSLKLWGQGTPNEKLFF,TGTGCCAGCAGCCTCAAGCTCTGGGGACAGGGGACCCCTAATGAAAAACTGTTTTTT
TRBV28,.,TRBD1,TRBJ2-7,CASSFGLGQGAREQYF,TGTGCCAGCAGCTTCGGCCTGGGACAGGGGGCAAGAGAGCAGTACTTC
TRBV15,.,.,TRBJ1-2,CATSRDADSLGYTF,TGTGCCACCAGCAGAGATGCAGACAGCCTGGGCTACACCTTC
TRBV7-9,.,TRBD2,TRBJ2-2,CASSPGLAGGVGGELFF,TGTGCCAGCAGCCCGGGACTAGCGGGGGGTGTCGGCGGGGAGCTGTTTTTT
TRBV11-3,once,.,TRBJ2-2,CASSLDRHGELFF,TGTGCCAGCAGCTTAGACCGACACGGGGAGCTGTTTTTT
TRBV14,.,TRBD1,TRBJ1-2,CASSPRDSYGYTF,TGTGCCAGCAGCCCCCGGGACAGCTATGGCTACACCTTC
TRBV9,.,TRBD1,TRBJ2-7,CASSVESTGVMGEQYF,TGTGCCAGCAGCGTAGAGAGTACAGGGGTTATGGGCGAGCAGTACTTC
TRBV24-1,.,.,TRBJ1-4,CATSDPRAPGNEKLFF,TGTGCCACCAGTGATCCCCGGGCCCCGGGGAATGAAAAACTGTTTTTT
TRBV7-9,once,TRBD1,TRBJ1-4,CASSLVRPGGEKLFF,TGTGCCAGCAGCTTAGTGCGGCCAGGGGGGGAAAAACTGTTTTTT
TRBV30,.,.,TRBJ1-1,CAWSPTREAFF,TGTGCCTGGAGTCCGACACGAGAAGCTTTCTTT
TRBV5-1,.,TRBD2,TRBJ2-7,CASSLGLATYEQYF,TGCGCCAGCAGCTTGGGACTAGCTACGTACGAGCAGTACTTC
TRBV28,once,TRBD1,TRBJ2-7,CASSYGTGGEQYF,TGTGCCAGCAGCTACGGGACAGGGGGCGAGCAGTACTTC
TRBV6-6,.,.,TRBJ1-1,CASSYIDTEAFF,TGTGCCAGCAGTTACATAGACACTGAAGCTTTCTTT
TRBV25-1,once,.,TRBJ1-3,CASTPRGAAFGNTIYF,TGTGCCAGCACCCCCCGGGGGGCTGCTTTTGGAAACACCATATATTTT
TRBV11-1,once,.,TRBJ1-4,CASSPQGGTNEKLFF,TGTGCCAGCAGCCCTCAGGGTGGAACTAATGAAAAACTGTTTTTT
TRBV10-3,.,TRBD2,TRBJ2-1,CAISGTSGRLYNEQFF,TGTGCCATCAGTGGGACTAGCGGGAGATTATACAATGAGCAGTTCTTC
TRBV12-3/TRBV12-4,.,.,TRBJ1-6,CASSLVTGSPLHF,TGTGCCAGCAGTTTAGTCACTGGTTCACCCCTCCACTTT
TRBV6-5,.,.,TRBJ2-7,CASSYGGGHSYEQYF,TGTGCCAGCAGTTACGGGGGGGGACATTCCTACGAGCAGTACTTC
TRBV2,.,.,TRBJ2-5,CASSVLAVETQYF,TGTGCCAGCAGTGTTTTAGCGGTGGAGACCCAGTACTTC
TRBV7-3,.,TRBD1,TRBJ2-3,CASSKDRSSSTDTQYF,TGTGCCAGCAGCAAGGACAGGAGCTCTAGCACAGATACGCAGTATTTT
TRBV6-5,.,TRBD2,TRBJ2-1,CASSYSRAGGPPEQFF,TGTGCCAGCAGTTACTCGAGAGCGGGAGGGCCCCCTGAGCAGTTCTTC
TRBV7-2,few,.,TRBJ1-6,CASSLVSRNSPLHF,TGTGCCAGCAGCTTAGTATCCAGAAATTCACCCCTCCACTTT
TRBV28,once,.,TRBJ2-5,CASSLTNRDTQETQYF,TGTGCCAGCAGTCTTACCAACCGGGACACCCAAGAGACCCAGTACTTC
TRBV30,.,.,TRBJ2-3,CAWRWRGTDTQYF,TGTGCCTGGCGGTGGCGGGGTACAGATACGCAGTATTTT
TRBV4-3,.,.,TRBJ1-2,CASSPLERDTGYTF,TGCGCCAGCAGCCCTCTAGAAAGGGACACTGGCTACACCTTC
TRBV4-2,many,TRBD2,TRBJ2-7,CASSQGTSRDEQYF,TGTGCCAGCAGCCAAGGGACTAGTCGAGACGAGCAGTACTTC
TRBV19,.,TRBD2,TRBJ2-5,CASSIDPAGGAATETQYF,TGTGCCAGTAGTATAGATCCGGCGGGAGGGGCGGCAACGGAGACCCAGTACTTC
TRBV7-9,.,TRBD2,TRBJ2-7,CASSPSGTSGEQYF,TGTGCCAGCAGCCCTAGCGGGACTTCGGGCGAGCAGTACTTC
TRBV12-3/TRBV12-4,.,.,TRBJ2-7,CASSLGHTYEQYF,TGTGCCAGCAGTTTAGGGCATACCTACGAGCAGTACTTC
TRBV24-1,.,TRBD1,TRBJ1-2,CATSDRRQGYYGYTF,TGTGCCACCAGTGACCGAAGACAGGGCTACTATGGCTACACCTTC
TRBV2,.,TRBD1,TRBJ2-5,CASREGQGVETQYF,TGTGCCAGCAGGGAGGGACAGGGGGTTGAGACCCAGTACTTC
TRBV28,.,TRBD1,TRBJ1-5,CASSLGQGDQPQHF,TGTGCCAGCAGTTTAGGGCAGGGGGATCAGCCCCAGCATTTT
TRBV3-1/TRBV3-2,.,.,TRBJ2-1,CASSQAGTPYNEQFF,TGTGCCAGCAGCCAAGCGGGGACTCCCTACAATGAGCAGTTCTTC
TRBV7-3,few,.,TRBJ1-2,CASSLGVDYGYTF,TGTGCCAGCAGCTTAGGAGTTGACTATGGCTACACCTTC
TRBV5-1,once,TRBD2,TRBJ2-2,CASSSSGKTTGELFF,TGCGCCAGCAGCTCTAGCGGGAAAACCACCGGGGAGCTGTTTTTT
TRBV6-5,.,.,TRBJ2-7,CASSYFMVAKTYEQYF,TGTGCCAGCAGTTACTTTATGGTAGCGAAAACCTACGAGCAGTACTTC
TRBV2,.,TRBD2,TRBJ2-1,CASSHGLGDEQFF,TGTGCCAGCAGTCATGGACTAGGTGATGAGCAGTTCTTC
TRBV27,.,TRBD2,TRBJ2-1,CASRIIGGGTTNNEQFF,TGTGCCAGCCGAATTATCGGGGGGGGGACTACGAACAATGAGCAGTTCTTC
TRBV3-1/TRBV3-2,.,TRBD1,TRBJ1-2,CASSLPGQDYGYTF,TGTGCCAGCAGCCTCCCAGGACAGGACTATGGCTACACCTTC
TRBV7-9,once,.,TRBJ1-6,CASSLEGQSPLHF,TGTGCCAGCAGCCTTGAGGGACAATCACCCCTCCACTTT
TRBV5-1,.,TRBD2,TRBJ2-1,CASSAGLASYNEQFF,TGCGCCAGCAGCGCGGGACTAGCATCTTACAATGAGCAGTTCTTC
TRBV18,.,TRBD1,TRBJ2-1,CASSPLQGQYNEQFF,TGTGCCAGCTCACCACTACAGGGGCAGTACAATGAGCAGTTCTTC
TRBV7-8,.,.,TRBJ2-3,CASSYSSEGTDTQYF,TGTGCCAGCAGCTACTCTAGCGAGGGCACAGATACGCAGTATTTT
TRBV27,.,TRBD2,TRBJ2-1,CASSPRGGSATLPYNEQFF,TGTGCCAGCAGTCCTCGGGGGGGATCAGCCACCCTACCCTACAATGAGCAGTTCTTC
TRBV3-1/TRBV3-2,.,TRBD1,TRBJ2-2,CASSFGQGARELFF,TGTGCCAGCAGTTTCGGACAGGGGGCCAGGGAGCTGTTTTTT
TRBV18,few,.,TRBJ2-5,CASSPIGGEETQYF,TGTGCCAGCTCACCAATCGGCGGGGAGGAGACCCAGTACTTC
TRBV24-1,.,.,TRBJ1-2,CATSDPGQGYTF,TGTGCCACCAGTGACCCTGGACAGGGCTACACCTTC
TRBV4-3,once,.,TRBJ1-2,CASSQDGGGIYGYTF,TGCGCCAGCAGCCAAGACGGAGGAGGTATCTATGGCTACACCTTC
TRBV25-1,.,.,TRBJ2-3,CASSTPTRGSDTQYF,TGTGCCAGCAGTACACCGACTAGAGGGTCAGATACGCAGTATTTT
TRBV5-1,.,TRBD2,TRBJ2-3,CASSLDSGGATDTQYF,TGCGCCAGCAGCTTGGACAGCGGGGGGGCCACAGATACGCAGTATTTT
TRBV19,.,TRBD2,TRBJ2-3,CASSPGTSGTTDTQYF,TGTGCCAGTAGTCCCGGGACTAGCGGGACCACAGATACGCAGTATTTT